Listed here is a single T cell receptor beta chain. Its antigen remains unknown. This CDR3 has 14 residues. The germline gives CDR1 SQVTM, CDR2 ANQGSEA. V lost 5 bases and J 5 bases, leaving 16 bases between the germline ends. This record belongs to a study of OX40 agonist ivuxolimab in advanced cancers. Regarding the study as a whole: Clonal expansion was seen in CD4+ and CD8+ blood T cells by week 6 at 0.1 to 3.0 mg/kg.

Produced via immunoSEQ multiplex PCR; TCRdb's table is partial and in-frame only. The data show about 66,000 clones, roughly 87% seen once. This chain joins TRBV29-1 and TRBJ1-5; D gene unclear. The sample in question was CD4+ or CD8+ T cells sorted from blood, obtained in a trial of the OX40 agonist ivuxolimab. This receptor was identified in an adult with an advanced solid tumor such as melanoma, head and neck, liver or kidney cancer. As DNA, the CDR3 is TGCAGCGTTTCCAAGCCGTCCTGGGATCAGCCCCAGCATTTT. This encodes CSVSKPSWDQPQHF.